Sequencing of this TCR beta chain was carried out in a study of cytomegalovirus exposure and HLA in healthy donors. Study details: The same platform was used for the 120 validation repertoires and the approximately 670 first-cohort repertoires, a later analysis reported. The study, taken as a whole, reports: The classifier was said to identify cytomegalovirus status with high specificity and sensitivity.

Sequencing was performed with immunoSEQ multiplex PCR; in TCRdb, only in-frame clones are kept and a portion is missing. The profile shows under 250,000 clones, more than 75% of them singletons. This clone occurred once. The antigen is not known. V shed 0 bases and J shed 0 bases, with 12 bases lying between them. The CDR3 contains 16 residues. Germline V gene data show CDR1 as SGHNT and CDR2 as YYREEE (reference sequence). V gene TRBV5-4 combines with J gene TRBJ1-2; tentatively, D is TRBD1 (6 bases). This clonotype was obtained from a man younger than 35 in good health and CMV-seropositive. The material sequenced was PBMCs. CDR3 loop: CASSLGPDRTNYGYTF. CDR3 sequence (DNA): TGTGCCAGCAGCTTGGGGCCAGACAGGACTAACTATGGCTACACCTTC.